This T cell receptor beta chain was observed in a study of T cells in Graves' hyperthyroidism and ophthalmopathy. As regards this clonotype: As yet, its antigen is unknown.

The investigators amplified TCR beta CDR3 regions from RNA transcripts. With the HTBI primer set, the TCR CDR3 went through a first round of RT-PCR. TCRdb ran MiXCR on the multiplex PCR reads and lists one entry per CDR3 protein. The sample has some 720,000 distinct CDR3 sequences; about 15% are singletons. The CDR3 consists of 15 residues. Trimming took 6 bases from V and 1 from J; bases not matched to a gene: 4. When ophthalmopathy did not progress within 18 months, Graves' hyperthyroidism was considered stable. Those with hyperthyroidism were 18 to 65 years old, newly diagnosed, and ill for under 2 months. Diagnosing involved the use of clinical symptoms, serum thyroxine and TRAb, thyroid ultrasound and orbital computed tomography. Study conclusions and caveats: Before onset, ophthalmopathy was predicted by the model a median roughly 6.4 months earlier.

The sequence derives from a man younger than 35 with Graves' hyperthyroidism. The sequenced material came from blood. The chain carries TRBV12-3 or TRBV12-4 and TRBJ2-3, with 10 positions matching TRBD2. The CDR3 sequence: CASRGGLARTDTQYF. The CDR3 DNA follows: TGTGCCAGCAGAGGGGGACTAGCGCGCACAGATACGCAGTATTTT.